This T cell receptor beta chain stems from a study of Graves' ophthalmopathy and Graves' hyperthyroidism (dated by TCRdb to the late 2010s). With regard to the full study: Peripheral blood was collected at initial diagnosis, before any treatment. TCR beta repertoire signatures were used to distinguish Graves' ophthalmopathy from Graves' hyperthyroidism and to predict progression to ophthalmopathy. In total, 120 to 150 blood samples were TCR-sequenced: 40 to 45 ophthalmopathy, over 70 hyperthyroidism and roughly 17 hyperthyroidism-to-ophthalmopathy patients. To explore V-J signatures distinguishing ophthalmopathy from hyperthyroidism, a discovery set of some 100 patients (more than 40 ophthalmopathy, 57 stable hyperthyroidism) was enrolled. An independent validation cohort was composed of some 19 hyperthyroidism patients and 17 patients who later progressed from hyperthyroidism to ophthalmopathy. In more than five hyperthyroidism patients, the T-cell repertoires found in thyroid tissue were compared with those found in blood. After sampling, hyperthyroidism patients received methimazole starting at 30 mg daily, and ophthalmopathy patients received high-dose intravenous methylprednisolone. Points the paper makes about the study in general: In validation, the model predicted ophthalmopathy progression with about 70% sensitivity and about 77% specificity; approximately 12 predicted patients were CT-confirmed with GO in a median of approximately 6.2 months. Most expanded thyroid clonotypes with frequency above 0.001 were also detected in blood, suggesting blood repertoires may reflect the thyroid immune response. No statistical method was used to set the sample size in advance, and the investigators knew which group each participant was assigned to. The 13-signature model separated ophthalmopathy from stable hyperthyroidism with 85% to 90% sensitivity and just under 84% specificity in cross-validation, and 80%/75% in the test set.

Including the terminal cysteine and phenylalanine, the CDR3 comprises 15 residues. Only the CDR3 region is kept as DNA, spanning 45 bases read in frame from base 1. The germline V gene encodes CDR1 MNHEY and CDR2 SMNVEV (reference sequence). V gives up 7 bases and J gives up 1 base, and the segment between their germline ends measures 16 bases. TCR beta CDR3 regions were amplified from RNA transcripts for repertoire sequencing. The first round was an RT-PCR using HTBI primers with the Qiagen OneStep RT-PCR kit, and this first round was followed by a second-round multiplex PCR, then size selection and purification. Sequencing of the libraries was carried out on an Illumina HiSeq2000 in paired-end mode with 100 bp reads. Per the original workflow: SOAPnuke was used for read processing, and reads with adapters, uncalled bases, a mean Phred below 15, or no exact constant-primer or identifier match were discarded. High-quality paired reads were merged with COPE v1.2.5. Each unique nucleotide sequence was treated as a clonotype, and MiTCR v1.1 was used to align the clonotypes to the IMGT TRB V, D and J references. Analysis was restricted to V-J combinations with a frequency above 0.0001, which covered over 98% of repertoires. For each V-J combination, a TCR clonal expansion and chaos score was defined as F50 clonal expansion divided by the chaos observed in the TCRdist matrix. Welch's t-statistics and random forest were used to reduce the features to approximately 13 V-J combinations, which were then used as input to a naive Bayes classifier. Thyroid-blood repertoire similarity was quantified with the Morisita-Horn index. TCRdb ran its own pipeline on the public reads, namely fastp trimming at Q25 and MiXCR clone calling, and kept in-frame beta chains. When rows share a CDR3 protein, they turn into one entry using the most common DNA and genes. These V and J calls derive from TCRdb rather than the authors' analysis. The sample includes hundreds of thousands of distinct CDR3 sequences, with about 46% observed a single time. The leading ten clones occupy 40% to 55% of the sample.

Concerning this clonotype: Its antigen is still unknown. It has no much larger one-base neighbor in the sample; base qualities were not kept.

Ophthalmopathy patients had moderately to severely active disease, Clinical Activity Score of at least 3, NOSPECS grade of at least 4, and disease duration under 3 months. Anyone with other autoimmune diseases, uncontrolled infections, pregnancy or lactation was excluded from the study. Diagnosis relied on clinical symptoms, serum thyroxine, TRAb, thyroid ultrasound and orbital computed tomography. Ficoll-Paque density gradient centrifugation was used to isolate PBMCs from 9.5 to 10 ml of fresh peripheral blood. Total RNA was extracted with Trizol reagent and quality-checked on an Agilent 2100 Bioanalyzer.

The material sequenced was peripheral blood. Recombination connected TRBV27 to TRBJ1-1; TRBD1 might be the D gene, on 5 matching bases. The receptor was derived from an adult man with Graves' ophthalmopathy. CDR3 reads: CASTLRGGGNTEAFF. The DNA sequence is given as TGTGCCAGCACCTTGAGGGGAGGTGGGAACACTGAAGCTTTCTTT.